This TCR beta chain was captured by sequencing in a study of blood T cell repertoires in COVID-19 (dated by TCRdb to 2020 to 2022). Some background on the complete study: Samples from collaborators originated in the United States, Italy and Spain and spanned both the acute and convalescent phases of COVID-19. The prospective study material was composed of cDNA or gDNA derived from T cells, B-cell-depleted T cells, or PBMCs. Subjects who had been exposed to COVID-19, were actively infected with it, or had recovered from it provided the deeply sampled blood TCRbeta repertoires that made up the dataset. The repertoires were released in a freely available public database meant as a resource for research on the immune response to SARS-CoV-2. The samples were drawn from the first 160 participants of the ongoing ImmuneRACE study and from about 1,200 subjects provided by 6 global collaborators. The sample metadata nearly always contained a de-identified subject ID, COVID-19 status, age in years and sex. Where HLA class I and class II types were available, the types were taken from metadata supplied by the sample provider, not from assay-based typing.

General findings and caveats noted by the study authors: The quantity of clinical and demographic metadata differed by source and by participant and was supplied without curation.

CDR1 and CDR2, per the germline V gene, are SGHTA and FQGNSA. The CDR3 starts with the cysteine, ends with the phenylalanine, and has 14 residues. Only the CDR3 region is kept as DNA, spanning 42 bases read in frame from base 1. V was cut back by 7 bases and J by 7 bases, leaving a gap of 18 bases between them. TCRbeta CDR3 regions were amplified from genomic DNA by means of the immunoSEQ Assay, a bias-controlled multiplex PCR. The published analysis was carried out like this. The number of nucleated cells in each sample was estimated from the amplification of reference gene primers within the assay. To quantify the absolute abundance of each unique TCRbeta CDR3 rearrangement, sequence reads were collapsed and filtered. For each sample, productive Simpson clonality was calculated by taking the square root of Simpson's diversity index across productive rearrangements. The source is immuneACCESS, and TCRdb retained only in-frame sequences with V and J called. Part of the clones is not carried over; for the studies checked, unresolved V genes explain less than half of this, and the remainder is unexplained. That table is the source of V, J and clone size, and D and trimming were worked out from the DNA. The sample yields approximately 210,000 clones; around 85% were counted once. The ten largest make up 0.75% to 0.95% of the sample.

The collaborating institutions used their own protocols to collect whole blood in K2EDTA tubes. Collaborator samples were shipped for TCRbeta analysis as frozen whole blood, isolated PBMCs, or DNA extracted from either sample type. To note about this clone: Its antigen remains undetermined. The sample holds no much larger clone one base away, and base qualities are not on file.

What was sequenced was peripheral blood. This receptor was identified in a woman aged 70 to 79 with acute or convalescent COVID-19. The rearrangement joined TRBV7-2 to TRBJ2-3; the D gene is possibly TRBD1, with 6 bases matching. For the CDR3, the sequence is CASNPGHGQNTQYF. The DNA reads TGTGCCAGCAATCCGGGACACGGTCAGAATACGCAGTATTTT.